The 29 T cell receptor beta chains given below trace back to one sample, sequenced in a study of blood T cell repertoires in COVID-19. Sequenced by immunoSEQ multiplex PCR; TCRdb stores in-frame clones only, minus some. The data hold about 58,000 clones, with 85% to 90% observed a single time. Sequencing was performed on peripheral blood. Receptors originate from a man in his forties or fifties with active COVID-19.

This clone was detected a few times. The rearrangement uses TRBV6-5 and TRBJ1-1; D is ambiguous. CDR3 size: 14 residues. V was trimmed by 3 bases and J by 5 bases, leaving 13 bases between them. CDR1 and CDR2 (germline): MNHEY, SVGAGI. CDR3 sequence: CASSYRRGGTEAFF. DNA for the CDR3: TGTGCCAGCAGTTATAGGCGGGGTGGGACTGAAGCTTTCTTT.

In this sample, this clone turned up a few times. The V call is TRBV5-1, the J call TRBJ2-3; D possibly corresponds to TRBD1 (5 bases). V shed 0 bases and J shed 3 bases, with 11 bases lying between them. CDR3 length equals 15 residues. Germline lookup yields CDR1 SGHRS and CDR2 YFSETQ. In DNA, the CDR3 is TGCGCCAGCAGCTTGGAAGGGGTCCGTACAGATACGCAGTATTTT. It is translated as CASSLEGVRTDTQYF.

The CDR3 bases are TGTGCCAGCAGTTTTACGGGGGCGGGAGGGCCGAGGGAGACCCAGTACTTC. Its protein is CASSFTGAGGPRETQYF. The V call is TRBV27, the J call TRBJ2-5; 9 nucleotides agree with TRBD2. CDR3 size: 17 residues. CDR1 and CDR2 from the germline V gene are MNHEY and SMNVEV (reference sequence). V trimming: 3 bases; J trimming: 5 bases; junction bases outside the gene matches: 13.

V is TRBV28 and J is TRBJ2-1, with 7 bases lining up with TRBD2. Germline V gene sequence: CDR1 MDHEN, CDR2 SYDVKM. The CDR3 totals 17 residues. After removal of 5 bases from V and 0 bases from J, the junction contained 10 bases not matched to a gene. As DNA, the CDR3 is TGTGCCAGCAGTCCATGGCGGCGGGAGCTCTCCTACAATGAGCAGTTCTTC. Its protein product is CASSPWRRELSYNEQFF. The complete variable domain, with remaining parts taken from reference TRBV28 and TRBJ2-1, reads DVKVTQSSRYLVKRTGEKVFLECVQDMDHENMFWYRQDPGLGLRLIYFSYDVKMKEKGDIPEGYSVSREKKERFSLILESASTNQTSMYLCASSPWRRELSYNEQFFGPGTRLTVL.

This rearrangement joins TRBV19 to TRBJ1-1; no clear D gene. Trimming removed 1 base from V and 1 base from J, with 7 bases in between. This CDR3 is built from 14 residues. Per germline, CDR1 LNHDA and CDR2 SQIVND (reference sequence). In DNA, the CDR3 is TGTGCCAGTAGTATAGGTCCGGGGAACACTGAAGCTTTCTTT. Translating gives CASSIGPGNTEAFF.

This chain connects TRBV5-8 to TRBJ2-3; the D gene is possibly TRBD2 (6 bases). Trimming cost V 4 bases and J 2 bases, with 14 bases left between them. From germline, CDR1 is SGHTS and CDR2 YDEGEE. The CDR3 consists of 15 residues. DNA of the CDR3: TGTGCCAGCAGCGGCGGGACTGGCCACACAGATACGCAGTATTTT. It yields the protein CASSGGTGHTDTQYF.

This rearrangement joins TRBV2 to TRBJ2-1, with 8 bases fitting TRBD2. CDR3 length: 14 amino acids. CDR1 SNHLY and CDR2 FYNNEI come from the germline V gene. Losses at the gene ends were 4 bases for V and 9 bases for J; bases not matched to a gene: 8. As DNA, the CDR3 is TGTGCCAGCAGTGGGGGGACTAGTCTGGGTGAGCAGTTCTTC. It yields the protein CASSGGTSLGEQFF.

The rearrangement links TRBV27 to TRBJ2-2; TRBD2 is a possible D gene (6 bases). The V gene lost 3 bases and the J gene lost 4 bases, with 9 bases spanning the gap. The CDR3 has 14 residues. Per the germline V gene, CDR1 is MNHEY and CDR2 is SMNVEV (reference sequence). The CDR3 sequence is CASSLQGGTGELFF. The CDR3 nucleotides are TGTGCCAGCAGTTTGCAGGGAGGCACCGGGGAGCTGTTTTTT.

V is TRBV7-9 and J is TRBJ2-1, with D possibly matching TRBD1 (5 bases). The CDR3 is made up of 17 amino acids. V gave up 3 bases and J gave up 6 bases, with 21 bases separating them. Germline V gives CDR1 SEHNR, CDR2 FQNEAQ (reference sequence). Here the CDR3 reads CASSLRPAGPFINEQFF. For the CDR3, the DNA is TGTGCCAGCAGCTTGAGGCCCGCAGGGCCGTTTATCAATGAGCAGTTCTTC.

V usage is TRBV25-1 and J usage is TRBJ2-2, with 7 bases identical to TRBD2. Germline CDR1 reads MGHDK; CDR2 reads SYGVNS. The CDR3 contains 14 residues. The V and J ends lost 3 bases and 5 bases, in that order; junction bases with no gene match: 3. This chain's CDR3 is CASSDLRETGELFF. The CDR3 nucleotides read TGTGCCAGCAGTGACTTGCGGGAGACCGGGGAGCTGTTTTTT.

CDR3 amino acids: CASSGQREETQYF. In DNA form, the CDR3 reads TGTGCCAGCTCGGGACAGAGAGAAGAGACCCAGTACTTC. This chain links TRBV2 with TRBJ2-5; TRBD1 aligns across 7 bases. The CDR3 sequence is 13 residues long. The V segment lost 8 bases and the J segment 3 bases; nucleotides outside the gene matches: 6. From germline, CDR1 is SNHLY and CDR2 FYNNEI.

The chain employs TRBV4-1 and TRBJ2-1; tentative D call: TRBD1 (5 bases). CDR3 length equals 14 residues. V gave up 2 bases and J gave up 6 bases, with 11 bases separating them. Germline loops: CDR1 MGHRA, CDR2 YSYEKL. The chain's CDR3 is CASSQWQGSNEQFF. DNA of the CDR3: TGCGCCAGCAGCCAATGGCAGGGATCCAATGAGCAGTTCTTC.

This sequence joins TRBV30 and TRBJ2-1; the match to TRBD2 covers 10 bases. The CDR3 contains 15 residues. CDR1 is GTSNPN, CDR2 SVGIG, per germline (reference sequence). With 4 bases clipped from V and 7 bases from J, the junction kept 10 bases outside the gene matches. This chain's CDR3 is CAWNPTSGIGNEQFF. For the CDR3, the DNA is TGTGCCTGGAACCCCACTAGCGGGATCGGAAATGAGCAGTTCTTC.

V usage is TRBV11-3 and J usage is TRBJ2-7; D might be TRBD2 (5 bases). The CDR3 length is 14 residues. V was clipped by 1 base and J by 0 bases, with 7 bases between them. Germline V gene sequence: CDR1 SGHNT, CDR2 YENEEA. In DNA, the CDR3 is TGTGCCAGCAGCTTAGCGGGGAGCTCCTACGAGCAGTACTTC. This sequence encodes CASSLAGSSYEQYF.

The chain has TRBV3-1 (or the pseudogene TRBV3-2) and TRBJ2-3; the D gene is possibly TRBD2 (6 bases). The V end was cut by 5 bases, the J end by 6 bases, with 21 bases between. CDR3 size: 16 residues. Germline V lookup: CDR1 LGHDT, CDR2 YNNKEL (reference sequence). This CDR3 reads CASSFRTVSEGDTQYF. Written as DNA, the CDR3 is TGTGCCAGCAGCTTCAGGACCGTGTCGGAGGGGGATACGCAGTATTTT.

The chain employs TRBV11-2 and TRBJ2-7; D perhaps matches TRBD2 (7 bases). From germline, CDR1 is SGHAT and CDR2 FQNNGV. The CDR3 runs to 15 residues. The ends were cut back, 5 bases at V and 0 bases at J, with 14 bases in the middle. CDR3 DNA: TGTGCCAGCAGCCGTGGGGGGGCGGTCTCCTACGAGCAGTACTTC. This translates into CASSRGGAVSYEQYF.

The rearrangement links TRBV28 to TRBJ1-1, with TRBD1 matching 7 bases. The germline V gene has CDR1 MDHEN and CDR2 SYDVKM. J gave up 4 bases and V 6 bases, and 8 bases lay outside the gene matches. The CDR3 extends over 14 amino acids. The CDR3 DNA reads TGTGCCAGCAGCCTCAGGGGGTTAGGCACTGAAGCTTTCTTT. Encoded protein: CASSLRGLGTEAFF. Looking up the rest from reference TRBV28 and TRBJ1-1 gives the full variable domain: DVKVTQSSRYLVKRTGEKVFLECVQDMDHENMFWYRQDPGLGLRLIYFSYDVKMKEKGDIPEGYSVSREKKERFSLILESASTNQTSMYLCASSLRGLGTEAFFGQGTRLTVV.

This clone was seen a handful of times. CDR3 residues: CASSVGQGAITYEQYF. The CDR3 DNA is TGTGCCAGTAGTGTCGGACAGGGGGCTATTACCTACGAGCAGTACTTC. The chain has TRBV19 and TRBJ2-7; 11 bases are a match to TRBD1. Germline CDR1 reads LNHDA; CDR2 reads SQIVND (reference sequence). V was clipped by 5 bases and J by 2 bases; unmatched bases: 8. The CDR3 is 16 residues long.

This chain connects TRBV30 to TRBJ1-5, with a possible D match to TRBD1 (5 bases). V was shortened by 1 base and J by 7 bases, with 11 bases between the two germline ends. The CDR3 consists of 13 residues. CDR1 and CDR2 (germline): GTSNPN, SVGIG (reference sequence). DNA of the CDR3: TGTGCCTGGAGTGCAAAACAGGAACAGCCCCAGCATTTT. Its translation: CAWSAKQEQPQHF. Combining the CDR3 with reference TRBV30 and TRBJ1-5 gives the whole variable domain SQTIHQWPATLVQPVGSPLSLECTVEGTSNPNLYWYRQAAGRGLQLLFYSVGIGQISSEVPQNLSASRPQDRQFILSSKKLLLSDSGFYLCAWSAKQEQPQHFGDGTRLSIL.

The rearrangement uses TRBV6-1 and TRBJ2-5, with D possibly matching TRBD2 (6 bases). Germline V lookup: CDR1 MNHNS, CDR2 SASEGT. Trimming took 1 base from V and 4 from J, leaving 10 bases between them. This CDR3 contains 14 residues. The CDR3 DNA sequence: TGTGCCAGCAGTGAAGGGGGAGGAATAGAGACCCAGTACTTC. This encodes CASSEGGGIETQYF.

This clone came up a few times. This chain joins TRBV7-3 and TRBJ2-1, with D possibly TRBD1 on 6 matching bases. Germline V CDR1 and CDR2: SGHTA, FQGTGA. V shed 4 bases and J shed 8 bases, with 12 bases lying between them. This CDR3 has 13 residues. CDR3 nucleotide sequence: TGTGCCAGCAGCTCTACAGGGTTTCATGAGCAGTTCTTC. Amino acid sequence: CASSSTGFHEQFF.

This chain joins TRBV7-2 and TRBJ2-5; TRBD2 aligns across 7 bases. V was pared by 1 base and J by 5 bases, with 7 bases of the junction left unmatched. The CDR3 sequence is 15 residues long. Germline V gene lookup returns CDR1 SGHTA and CDR2 FQGNSA. The CDR3 is CASSLGLAEWETQYF. In DNA, the CDR3 is TGTGCCAGCAGCTTAGGGCTAGCGGAGTGGGAGACCCAGTACTTC.

The J gene is TRBJ2-7, the V gene TRBV11-3; D uncertain. This CDR3 comprises 14 residues. Per germline, CDR1 SGHNT and CDR2 YENEEA. The V gene lost 2 bases and the J gene lost 2 bases, with 10 bases spanning the gap. DNA for the CDR3: TGTGCCAGCAGCTTATCGGCTGGAGCCTACGAGCAGTACTTC. It specifies CASSLSAGAYEQYF.

The V call is TRBV28, the J call TRBJ1-2; TRBD1 aligns across 7 bases. J was trimmed by 8 bases and V by 1 base; bases with no gene match: 10. Germline V gene lookup returns CDR1 MDHEN and CDR2 SYDVKM. The CDR3 covers 15 residues. For the CDR3, the DNA is TGTGCCAGCAGTTTATCCGACAGGGTTGGGAAGGGCTACACCTTC. It codes for CASSLSDRVGKGYTF.

The chain has TRBV18 and TRBJ2-6, with D hard to call. The CDR3 runs 14 residues. With 3 bases removed from V and 1 base from J, the gap between germline ends came to 4 bases. The germline V gene has CDR1 KGHSH and CDR2 LQKENI. The CDR3 protein is CASSPMSGANVLTF. CDR3 nucleotides: TGTGCCAGCTCACCTATGTCTGGGGCCAACGTCCTGACTTTC.

This chain links TRBV11-2 with TRBJ2-7, with 14 bases fitting TRBD2. J gave up 1 base and V 0 bases, and 11 bases lay outside the gene matches. CDR3 length: 20 residues. The germline V gene has CDR1 SGHAT and CDR2 FQNNGV. CDR3 sequence: CASSLDHVWTSGGRSYEQYF. The CDR3 nucleotides read TGTGCCAGCAGCTTAGATCACGTGTGGACTAGCGGGGGGAGGTCCTACGAGCAGTACTTC.

This sequence joins TRBV4-2 and TRBJ1-1, with 8 bases matching TRBD1. In germline, CDR1 is LGHNA, CDR2 YNFKEQ. Losses at the gene ends were 0 bases for V and 5 bases for J; bases not matched to a gene: 8. The length of the CDR3 is 16 residues. The CDR3 nucleotides are TGTGCCAGCAGCCAAGATGCAGGACAGGGTAGGACTGAAGCTTTCTTT. Translated: CASSQDAGQGRTEAFF.

The chain is built from TRBV14 and TRBJ2-7; D perhaps matches TRBD2 (5 bases). Germline-derived CDR1 and CDR2 are SGHDN and FVKESK. The ends were cut back, 4 bases at V and 3 bases at J, with 13 bases in the middle. CDR3 length: 14 amino acids. Written as DNA, the CDR3 is TGTGCCAGCAGCCCGCTTTGGGAGCGCTACGAGCAGTACTTC. As protein: CASSPLWERYEQYF. The variable domain in full, completed from reference TRBV14 and TRBJ2-7, reads EAGVTQFPSHSVIEKGQTVTLRCDPISGHDNLYWYRRVMGKEIKFLLHFVKESKQDESGMPNNRFLAERTGGTYSTLKVQPAELEDSGVYFCASSPLWERYEQYFGPGTRLTVT.

This chain connects TRBV6-5 to TRBJ2-1, with 12 positions matching TRBD2. The CDR3 extends over 13 amino acids. Germline CDR1 is MNHEY and CDR2 is SVGAGI. V shed 10 bases, J shed 7 bases, and the junction held 5 bases outside the gene matches. For the CDR3, the DNA is TGTGCCACCGCGACTAGCGGGAGAAATGAGCAGTTCTTC. The encoded protein is CATATSGRNEQFF.